This TCR beta chain was sequenced during a study of CD8+CD57+ T cells in acquired aplastic anemia. This clonotype was detected many times. Its antigen is not identified. Previously, flow cytometry had revealed CD8+CD57+ cell expansion in the patients chosen for sequencing. Notes on the study in general: A set of around 30 CD8+ CDR3 sequences was shared between patients and controls, and these sequences appeared highly expressed in patients.

The CDR3 runs to 15 residues. V lost 5 bases and J lost 5, with 15 bases in between. Germline-derived CDR1 and CDR2 are SGHTA and FQGNSA. Profiling that covered TCR beta VDJ and CDR3 relied on genomic DNA as its template. TCRdb called the reads again in MiXCR, with one record for every CDR3 protein. Seen here are some 120,000 distinct CDR3 sequences, about 43% observed once, and the top ten hold around 2.7%. The rearrangement uses TRBV7-2 and TRBJ1-4, with D possibly TRBD1 on 6 matching bases. This sequence was found in a human donor with aplastic anemia. Sequencing was carried out using sorted CD4+, CD8+, or CD8+CD57+ T cells (not recorded which) from PBMCs. CDR3 loop: CASSRLDRPNEKLFF. DNA of the CDR3: TGTGCCAGCAGCCGATTGGACAGACCAAATGAAAAACTGTTTTTT.